This TCR beta chain was sequenced in a study of T-cell reconstitution after alpha-beta-depleted transplantation in children. Broader study findings: After transplant, high TCRbeta diversity at day 60 in some patients arose from surviving recipient T cells and thymic progenitors. By one year post-transplant, T-cell counts and diversity largely arose from T cells that were newly produced.

This clonotype was picked up a small number of times. The antigen is undetermined. This CDR3 contains 15 residues. The germline V gene has CDR1 SGHTA and CDR2 FQGTGA. Trimming took 2 bases from V and 2 from J, leaving 11 bases between them. TCRbeta library preparation incorporated unique molecular identifiers. Each CDR3 protein is one row after TCRdb ran MiXCR on the PCR reads. Among 250,000 to 400,000 distinct CDR3 sequences listed, approximately 23% were seen once. This clonotype was obtained from a male patient younger than 18 who had a stem cell transplant for acute lymphoblastic leukemia, so the T cells may come from the graft donor. Sequencing was performed on PBMCs, mostly from graft donor cells, taken 180 days after TCRalphabeta/CD19-depleted stem cell transplant. The chain employs TRBV7-3 and TRBJ2-3; D call uncertain. The CDR3 DNA reads as TGTGCCAGCAGCTTAGATGGGCTACACACAGATACGCAGTATTTT. Residues: CASSLDGLHTDTQYF.